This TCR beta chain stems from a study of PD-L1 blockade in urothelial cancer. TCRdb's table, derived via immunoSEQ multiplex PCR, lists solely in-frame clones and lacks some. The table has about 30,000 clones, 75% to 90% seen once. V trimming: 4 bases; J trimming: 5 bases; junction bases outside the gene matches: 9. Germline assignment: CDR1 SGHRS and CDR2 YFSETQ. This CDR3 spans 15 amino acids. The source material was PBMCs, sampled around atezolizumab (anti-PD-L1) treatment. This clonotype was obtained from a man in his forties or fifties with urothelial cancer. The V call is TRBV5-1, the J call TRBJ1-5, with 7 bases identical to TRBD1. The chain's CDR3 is CASSPRTGGDQPQHF. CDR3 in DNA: TGCGCCAGCAGCCCCCGGACAGGTGGCGATCAGCCCCAGCATTTT.